These 10 T cell receptor beta chains were all obtained from the same sample, sequenced in a study of OX40 agonist ivuxolimab in advanced cancers. Clones were read by immunoSEQ multiplex PCR, and TCRdb kept only the in-frame ones, dropping some. Of some 74,000 clones in the sample, about 88% were seen once. Specimen: CD4+ or CD8+ T cells sorted from blood, collected in a trial of the OX40 agonist ivuxolimab. The source of these receptors is an adult with an advanced solid tumor such as melanoma, head and neck, liver or kidney cancer.

Only one count was recorded for this clone. The CDR3 DNA sequence: TGTGCCAGCAGGAGGGAAGGGGGGTTCCTTAAGGACACTGAAGCTTTCTTT. Residues: CASRREGGFLKDTEAFF. V is TRBV2 and J is TRBJ1-1, with TRBD1 as a possible D gene (6 bases). Germline V gene sequence: CDR1 SNHLY, CDR2 FYNNEI. CDR3 length equals 17 residues. V dropped 6 bases and J dropped 3 bases, with 23 bases sitting between them.

This clone appeared a single time. V is TRBV7-3 and J is TRBJ2-7; D is undetermined. The CDR3 runs to 13 residues. V lost 0 bases and J 3 bases, leaving 6 bases between the germline ends. Germline lookup yields CDR1 SGHTA and CDR2 FQGTGA. CDR3 region: CASSLTSGYEQYF. CDR3 coding DNA: TGTGCCAGCAGCTTAACATCCGGCTACGAGCAGTACTTC.

This clone came up once. The chain recombines TRBV6-6 with TRBJ2-3; 9 bases map to TRBD2. Germline-derived CDR1 and CDR2 are MNHNY and SVGAGI (reference sequence). V shed 4 bases and J 3 bases; nucleotides not matched to a gene: 2. This CDR3 is built from 14 residues. This CDR3 is CASSWLAGTDTQYF. The CDR3 bases are TGTGCCAGCAGTTGGCTAGCGGGAACAGATACGCAGTATTTT.

J is TRBJ2-7 and V is TRBV4-1; the match to TRBD1 covers 10 bases. This CDR3 is 15 amino acids long. Germline V gene lookup returns CDR1 MGHRA and CDR2 YSYEKL. V dropped 4 bases and J dropped 1; count of bases not matched to a gene: 4. The CDR3 DNA reads TGCGCCAGCAGCCCGGGACAGGGGCCTTCCTACGAGCAGTACTTC. Amino acid sequence: CASSPGQGPSYEQYF.

This chain links TRBV19 with TRBJ1-4, with D uncertain. Per the germline V gene, CDR1 is LNHDA and CDR2 is SQIVND (reference sequence). Trimming stripped 0 bases from V and 3 bases from J, with 5 bases between. The CDR3 is made up of 14 amino acids. The CDR3 loop reads CASSIDNPNEKLFF. The CDR3 region has the DNA TGTGCCAGTAGTATAGATAACCCTAATGAAAAACTGTTTTTT.

This rearrangement joins TRBV5-5 to TRBJ2-3; unclear D gene. V was trimmed by 2 bases and J by 3 bases, leaving 10 bases between them. CDR1 and CDR2 (germline): SGHKS, YYEKEE (reference sequence). CDR3 length: 14 amino acids. The CDR3 DNA reads as TGTGCCAGCAGCTTCTGGCGATCTACAGATACGCAGTATTTT. It encodes CASSFWRSTDTQYF.

V is TRBV7-9 and J is TRBJ2-5; D perhaps matches TRBD2 (7 bases). The V end lost 5 bases, the J end lost 3 bases, and 13 bases lay between the germline ends. CDR3 length equals 14 residues. The germline CDR1 and CDR2 sequences are SEHNR and FQNEAQ (reference sequence). CDR3 loop: CASSRRGGKETQYF. The DNA for the CDR3 is TGTGCCAGCAGCCGGAGGGGGGGGAAAGAGACCCAGTACTTC. Together with reference TRBV7-9 and TRBJ2-5, the CDR3 gives the full variable domain: DTGVSQNPRHKITKRGQNVTFRCDPISEHNRLYWYRQTLGQGPEFLTYFQNEAQLEKSRLLSDRFSAERPKGSFSTLEIQRTEQGDSAMYLCASSRRGGKETQYFGPGTRLLVL.

The gene calls are TRBV19 and TRBJ2-3; a weak D match, TRBD2 (6 bases). CDR1 and CDR2 from the germline V gene are LNHDA and SQIVND (reference sequence). V was pared by 6 bases and J by 0 bases, with 13 bases between. The CDR3 totals 15 residues. The CDR3 DNA reads TGTGCCAGTAGCCCCGGGGACTCTAGCACAGATACGCAGTATTTT. It codes for CASSPGDSSTDTQYF.

V and J are TRBV14 and TRBJ2-7; no clear D gene. Trimming pared 0 bases from V and 3 bases from J, leaving 3 bases between. This CDR3 is built from 12 residues. Germline V gene sequence: CDR1 SGHDN, CDR2 FVKESK. The CDR3 DNA reads TGTGCCAGCAGCCAAGAGGTCTACGAGCAGTACTTC. Translated, it gives CASSQEVYEQYF.

The genes are TRBV7-2 and TRBJ2-2; 7 bases fit TRBD2. The V segment lost 5 bases and the J segment 5 bases; nucleotides outside the gene matches: 17. Germline V gene data show CDR1 as SGHTA and CDR2 as FQGNSA. The CDR3 totals 18 residues. The CDR3 region has the DNA TGTGCCAGCAGCGACCCGGGACTACCCCGGGGAGGAACCGGGGAGCTGTTTTTT. Amino acid sequence: CASSDPGLPRGGTGELFF.